Presented here are 28 T cell receptor beta chains from one specimen sequenced in a study of glioma-infiltrating T cells. TCR alpha and beta CDR3 regions were amplified from RNA using iRepertoire nested multiplex PCR. MiXCR was run by TCRdb on the multiplex PCR reads, yielding one entry per CDR3 protein. Here the sample spans about 190,000 distinct CDR3 sequences, 32% being singletons. The specimen was glioma tissue, nonneoplastic brain tissue, or PBMCs (not recorded which). The receptors originated from a human donor with low-grade glioma or glioblastoma, undergoing nonglioma brain surgery, or in good health (not recorded which).

This clonotype was recorded many times. The rearrangement links TRBV6-1 to TRBJ2-1; no clear D. CDR1 MNHNS and CDR2 SASEGT come from the germline V gene. The CDR3 has 13 amino acids. V shed 7 bases and J shed 3 bases, with 10 bases lying between them. CDR3 amino acids: CASTGGGYNEQFF. DNA of the CDR3: TGTGCCAGCACCGGTGGCGGCTACAATGAGCAGTTCTTC.

The chain combines TRBV3-1 with TRBJ2-1; D unresolved. This CDR3 has 13 amino acids. CDR1 is LGHDT and CDR2 is YNNKEL in the germline V gene (reference sequence). Trimming pared 1 base from V and 10 bases from J, leaving 11 bases between. In nucleotides, the CDR3 is TGTGCCAGCAGCCAAGGTCGGATGGGGGAGCAGTTCTTC. It encodes CASSQGRMGEQFF.

The V call is TRBV4-1, the J call TRBJ2-7; D is perhaps TRBD1 or TRBD2 (5 bases each). CDR1 and CDR2 (germline): MGHRA, YSYEKL. The CDR3 totals 17 residues. Trimming left V 1 base short and J 2 bases short, with 18 bases between. CDR3 protein: CASSQGAARDRTYEQYF. CDR3 nucleotides: TGCGCCAGCAGCCAAGGGGCAGCCCGGGACCGAACCTACGAGCAGTACTTC.

The chain is built from TRBV27 and TRBJ2-7; the match to TRBD1 covers 10 bases. Germline CDR1 is MNHEY and CDR2 is SMNVEV (reference sequence). There are 14 residues in the CDR3. The junction had 5 bases not matched to a gene; V was cut back by 5 bases and J by 4 bases. The CDR3 coding sequence is TGTGCCAGCAGTACCGCGGACAGGGGGTACGAGCAGTACTTC. Residues: CASSTADRGYEQYF.

This clonotype has a count of ten or more. The rearrangement uses TRBV4-1 and TRBJ2-7; 10 bases agree with TRBD2. This CDR3 is 14 amino acids long. Per the germline V gene, CDR1 is MGHRA and CDR2 is YSYEKL. Losses at the gene ends were 2 bases for V and 3 bases for J; bases not matched to a gene: 1. Written as DNA, the CDR3 is TGCGCCAGCAGCCAAACTAGCGGGAACTACGAGCAGTACTTC. Its protein product is CASSQTSGNYEQYF.

Turning to this clonotype: One junction end disagrees with the germline gene, perhaps due to a read error. The V call is TRBV18, the J call TRBJ1-1; no definite D call. This CDR3 spans 15 amino acids. Germline V gene data show CDR1 as KGHSH and CDR2 as LQKENI. Here the CDR3 reads CDSPLQGLRNTEAFF. The CDR3 DNA sequence: TGTGACAGCCCTCTTCAAGGCTTGAGGAACACTGAAGCTTTCTTT. The variable domain in full, with the rest retrieved from reference TRBV18 and TRBJ1-1, is NAGVMQNPRHLVRRRGQEARLRCSPMKGHSHVYWYRQLPEEGLKFMVYLQKENIIDESGMPKERFSAEFPKEGPSILRIQQVVRGDSAAYFCDSPLQGLRNTEAFFGQGTRLTVV.

Concerning this clonotype itself: A single base separates this from a much larger clone, so it may be a read error. The chain couples TRBV6-1 to TRBJ2-1; 9 bases are a match to TRBD2. J lost 7 bases, V lost 7 bases, and 11 bases had no gene match. There are 15 residues in the CDR3. Germline V lookup: CDR1 MNHNS, CDR2 SASEGT. DNA of the CDR3: TGTGCCAGCAACCACACCCGGCTAGCGGGAAATGAGCAGTTCTTC. The encoded protein is CASNHTRLAGNEQFF.

The table lists this clonotype with a count of one. The chain is built from TRBV6-2 or TRBV6-3 and TRBJ2-7, with D unclear. CDR3 length equals 15 residues. Trimming left V 7 bases short and J 2 bases short, with 18 bases between. Germline CDR1 and CDR2: MNHEY and SVGEGT. CDR3 region: CASKEEGGVAYEQYF. The CDR3 DNA sequence: TGTGCCAGCAAAGAGGAAGGTGGGGTAGCCTACGAGCAGTACTTC.

Regarding this clonotype: One end of the junction varies from germline; a read error may be responsible. The chain combines TRBV11-3 with TRBJ1-1; no clear D gene. The CDR3 spans 13 residues. Germline values: CDR1 SGHNT, CDR2 YENEEA. CDR3 coding DNA: TGTGCCAGCGGGTTCAGAACGAACACTGAAGGTTTCTTT. It codes for CASGFRTNTEGFF. The complete variable domain, with remaining parts taken from reference TRBV11-3 and TRBJ1-1, reads EAGVVQSPRYKIIEKKQPVAFWCNPISGHNTLYWYLQNLGQGPELLIRYENEEAVDDSQLPKDRFSAERLKGVDSTLKIQPAELGDSAVYLCASGFRTNTEGFFGQGTRLTVV.

This clonotype was found many times. The chain couples TRBV7-2 to TRBJ2-3; D tentatively fits TRBD1 or TRBD2 (6 bases each). The CDR3 consists of 16 residues. V lost 2 bases and J 3 bases, leaving 15 bases between the germline ends. Germline loops: CDR1 SGHTA, CDR2 FQGNSA. CDR3 region: CASSLQGRGGTDTQYF. CDR3 sequence (DNA): TGTGCCAGCAGCTTACAGGGACGAGGGGGGACAGATACGCAGTATTTT.

There are many counts of this clonotype. The CDR3 sequence is CSARDLGGLAATDTQYF. The CDR3 bases are TGCAGTGCTAGAGATCTTGGTGGACTAGCGGCCACAGATACGCAGTATTTT. The gene calls are TRBV20-1 and TRBJ2-3, with 10 positions matching TRBD2. The CDR3 has 17 residues. J gave up 2 bases and V 0 bases, and 8 bases lay outside the gene matches. Germline V gives CDR1 DFQATT, CDR2 SNEGSKA (reference sequence).

The V and J genes are TRBV13 and TRBJ2-1; 9 bases are shared with TRBD2. The CDR3 extends over 17 amino acids. The V gene end was trimmed by 5 bases and the J gene end by 2 bases; junction bases not matched to a gene: 10. Germline assignment: CDR1 PRHDT and CDR2 FYEKMQ (reference sequence). CDR3 in amino acids: CASSVRGGGGAYNEQFF. As DNA, the CDR3 is TGTGCCAGCAGCGTTCGTGGGGGCGGGGGGGCCTACAATGAGCAGTTCTTC.

This clonotype occurred many times. V gene TRBV24-1 combines with J gene TRBJ1-1; 7 bases line up with TRBD1. Germline CDR1 is KGHDR and CDR2 is SFDVKD. This CDR3 has 12 residues. V shed 9 bases, J shed 7 bases, and the junction held 7 bases outside the gene matches. In DNA form, the CDR3 reads TGTGCCACCTCGAACAGGGGTGGTGAAGCTTTCTTT. It encodes CATSNRGGEAFF.

This clonotype has a count of ten or more. The chain uses TRBV6-6 and TRBJ2-7; D possibly uses TRBD1 or TRBD2 (5 bases each). This CDR3 is built from 13 residues. The germline V and J ends were trimmed by 1 base and 6 bases, with 10 bases remaining between them. Germline lookup yields CDR1 MNHNY and CDR2 SVGAGI (reference sequence). The CDR3 loop reads CASSYWGTGEQYF. CDR3 coding DNA: TGTGCCAGCAGTTACTGGGGGACGGGCGAGCAGTACTTC.

This clonotype was detected ten times or more. This chain connects TRBV7-2 to TRBJ2-2; D unclear. CDR1 and CDR2 (germline): SGHTA, FQGNSA. Trimming removed 1 base from V and 1 base from J, with 4 bases in between. This CDR3 contains 14 residues. The CDR3 protein is CASSLGRNTGELFF. The DNA of the CDR3 is TGTGCCAGCAGCTTAGGGCGGAACACCGGGGAGCTGTTTTTT.

This clonotype was found many times. The V call is TRBV6-2 or TRBV6-3, the J call TRBJ2-5, with D perhaps TRBD1 (7 bases). Germline V gene sequence: CDR1 MNHEY, CDR2 SVGEGT. V lost 6 bases and J 5 bases, leaving 25 bases between the germline ends. CDR3 length: 17 amino acids. CDR3 coding DNA: TGTGCCAGCAGCACCGTTAACCCCAGGACAGGAGGGGAGACCCAGTACTTC. It is translated as CASSTVNPRTGGETQYF.

Only a few counts were recorded for this clonotype. The CDR3 DNA reads as TGCAGCGCAGGGGACCGTCAGAGGCATGGCTACACCTTC. Protein: CSAGDRQRHGYTF. The rearrangement joins TRBV29-1 to TRBJ1-2, with a weak D call TRBD1 (6 bases). Germline V gene lookup returns CDR1 SQVTM and CDR2 ANQGSEA. The CDR3 is 13 residues long. Deletions cut 7 bases from V and 6 bases from J, with 18 bases between.

The CDR3 loop is CASSGTSGSHLGTYEQYF. The CDR3 DNA reads TGTGCCAGCTCAGGGACTAGCGGGAGTCACCTAGGGACTTACGAGCAGTACTTC. V and J are TRBV18 and TRBJ2-7, with 14 bases identical to TRBD2. J lost 4 bases, V lost 5 bases, and 13 bases had no gene match. CDR1 is KGHSH, CDR2 LQKENI, per germline. There are 18 residues in the CDR3.

This clonotype was counted ten times or more. The chain has TRBV27 and TRBJ1-5; D not resolved. Trimming stripped 5 bases from V and 0 bases from J, with 11 bases between. The CDR3 sequence is 15 residues long. CDR1 and CDR2 (germline): MNHEY, SMNVEV (reference sequence). The CDR3 protein is CASSPGRYSNQPQHF. For the CDR3, the DNA is TGTGCCAGCAGTCCCGGACGATATAGCAATCAGCCCCAGCATTTT.

This clonotype was found many times. The CDR3 protein is CASSPGNSNQPQHF. CDR3 coding DNA: TGTGCCAGCTCACCAGGGAATAGCAATCAGCCCCAGCATTTT. The V call is TRBV18, the J call TRBJ1-5, with D hard to call. This CDR3 contains 14 residues. Per the germline V gene, CDR1 is KGHSH and CDR2 is LQKENI. The ends were cut back, 2 bases at V and 0 bases at J, with 5 bases in the middle. Using reference TRBV18 and TRBJ1-5 for the parts outside the CDR3, the full variable domain is NAGVMQNPRHLVRRRGQEARLRCSPMKGHSHVYWYRQLPEEGLKFMVYLQKENIIDESGMPKERFSAEFPKEGPSILRIQQVVRGDSAAYFCASSPGNSNQPQHFGDGTRLSIL.

The rearrangement links TRBV20-1 to TRBJ1-1; 9 nucleotides agree with TRBD1. The CDR3 is 13 amino acids. The ends lost 8 bases at V and 4 bases at J; junction bases unmatched: 8. The germline CDR1 and CDR2 sequences are DFQATT and SNEGSKA (reference sequence). CDR3 DNA sequence: TGCAGTTACCAGGGACAGGGAGGCACTGAAGCTTTCTTT. Protein: CSYQGQGGTEAFF.

The chain couples TRBV7-2 to TRBJ2-7, with 9 nucleotides matching TRBD2. Unmatched junction bases numbered 5, after V lost 3 bases and J lost 5 bases. Germline CDR1 reads SGHTA; CDR2 reads FQGNSA. This CDR3 has 14 amino acids. CDR3 bases: TGTGCCAGCAGCTTCCTAGCGGGATTAAACGAGCAGTACTTC. Amino acid sequence: CASSFLAGLNEQYF.

Details on this clonotype: A read error is possible here, since a much larger clone lies one base away. This chain links TRBV5-4 with TRBJ1-3, with D unclear. Per germline, CDR1 SGHNT and CDR2 YYREEE (reference sequence). The V and J ends lost 4 bases and 3 bases respectively, with 8 bases between them. This CDR3 region has 13 residues. This CDR3 is CASSIPRGNTIYF. The CDR3 nucleotides are TGTGCCAGCAGCATCCCTCGTGGAAACACCATATATTTT.

V and J are TRBV5-4 and TRBJ2-5, with TRBD2 as a possible D gene (6 bases). Germline lookup yields CDR1 SGHNT and CDR2 YYREEE (reference sequence). Trimming took off 2 bases at V and 3 bases at J, with 8 bases between the two ends. The CDR3 length is 13 residues. CDR3 loop: CASSFLAEETQYF. CDR3 nucleotide sequence: TGTGCCAGCAGCTTTTTAGCGGAAGAGACCCAGTACTTC. The full variable domain, rest sourced from reference TRBV5-4 and TRBJ2-5, is ETGVTQSPTHLIKTRGQQVTLRCSSQSGHNTVSWYQQALGQGPQFIFQYYREEENGRGNFPPRFSGLQFPNYSSELNVNALELDDSALYLCASSFLAEETQYFGPGTRLLVL.

Of note for this clonotype: This may stem from a read error, because a much larger clone lies one nucleotide away. The CDR3 is CASIQTGLHQPQHF. In DNA, the CDR3 is TGCGCCAGCATCCAGACAGGGTTGCATCAGCCCCAGCATTTT. The chain employs TRBV4-1 and TRBJ1-5, with TRBD1 matching over 7 bases. The CDR3 has 14 amino acids. Germline CDR1 MGHRA, CDR2 YSYEKL. J lost 5 bases, V lost 7 bases, and 8 bases had no gene match.

This chain uses TRBV18 with TRBJ2-3; TRBD2 is a possible D gene (6 bases). Trimming removed 2 bases at V and 1 base at J, with 13 bases between. This CDR3 contains 16 residues. Per the germline V gene, CDR1 is KGHSH and CDR2 is LQKENI. CDR3 region: CASSPRTNSRTDTQYF. The CDR3 DNA sequence: TGTGCCAGCTCACCAAGGACTAACTCCCGCACAGATACGCAGTATTTT.

Here the CDR3 reads CASSLTTWSVPDTQYF. CDR3 nucleotides: TGTGCCAGCAGCTTAACCACGTGGTCCGTCCCAGATACGCAGTATTTT. This chain joins TRBV11-1 and TRBJ2-3, with D uncertain. The CDR3 is made up of 16 amino acids. CDR1 and CDR2 (germline): SGHAT, FQDESV (reference sequence). Trimming left V 2 bases short and J 4 bases short, with 16 bases between.

This clonotype has at least ten counts. This chain uses TRBV7-2 with TRBJ2-7; TRBD2 might be the D (5 bases). V shed 5 bases and J shed 2 bases, with 13 bases lying between them. The CDR3 extends over 14 amino acids. Germline-derived CDR1 and CDR2 are SGHTA and FQGNSA. CDR3 sequence: CASSLGLEPYEQYF. The CDR3 DNA reads as TGTGCCAGCAGCCTTGGACTCGAACCCTACGAGCAGTACTTC.